These T cell receptor beta chains were read from a single sample in a study of cytomegalovirus exposure and HLA in healthy donors. The protocol was immunoSEQ multiplex PCR, while the TCRdb copy is restricted to in-frame clones and leaves out a portion. In the table there are over 200,000 clones, about three quarters of which are singletons. What was sequenced was PBMCs. These receptors were taken from a male donor in good health and CMV-seronegative. CDR3s include the opening cysteine and the closing phenylalanine or tryptophan. Each record gives: clone size, V gene, D gene, J gene, CDR3 protein, CDR3 DNA. A D gene is named only where the DNA matches it firmly. Some rows have no size entry. The others give once, few or many, or a class for an expanded clone.

clone_size: once; v_call: TRBV7-8; d_call: TRBD1; j_call: TRBJ1-1; cdr3_aa: CASSRQGAGPEAFF; cdr3_nt: TGTGCCAGCAGTAGACAGGGGGCAGGACCTGAAGCTTTCTTT
clone_size: .; v_call: TRBV6-6; d_call: TRBD1; j_call: TRBJ2-5; cdr3_aa: CASSQTGGETQYF; cdr3_nt: TGTGCCAGCAGTCAGACAGGGGGAGAGACCCAGTACTTC
clone_size: .; v_call: TRBV6-6; d_call: TRBD1; j_call: TRBJ1-3; cdr3_aa: CASSPPGTGAGNTIYF; cdr3_nt: TGTGCCAGCAGTCCACCAGGGACAGGGGCTGGAAACACCATATATTTT
clone_size: .; v_call: TRBV7-6; d_call: .; j_call: TRBJ2-2; cdr3_aa: CASSLGSSAQDGELFF; cdr3_nt: TGTGCCAGCAGCTTAGGGTCTAGCGCCCAAGACGGGGAGCTGTTTTTT
clone_size: .; v_call: TRBV9; d_call: TRBD1; j_call: TRBJ2-2; cdr3_aa: CASSEGQGGGYNTGELFF; cdr3_nt: TGTGCCAGCAGCGAGGGACAGGGTGGGGGATACAACACCGGGGAGCTGTTTTTT
clone_size: .; v_call: TRBV7-7; d_call: .; j_call: TRBJ2-2; cdr3_aa: CATSEVANTGELFF; cdr3_nt: TGTGCTACCTCGGAGGTAGCGAACACCGGGGAGCTGTTTTTT
clone_size: .; v_call: TRBV6-1; d_call: TRBD2; j_call: TRBJ2-7; cdr3_aa: CASSSRGEQYF; cdr3_nt: TGTGCCAGCAGTTCGCGGGGGGAGCAGTACTTC
clone_size: .; v_call: TRBV6-4; d_call: .; j_call: TRBJ2-1; cdr3_aa: CASSEEKKGGDEQFF; cdr3_nt: TGTGCCAGCAGTGAGGAAAAGAAGGGGGGGGATGAGCAGTTCTTC
clone_size: few; v_call: TRBV19; d_call: .; j_call: TRBJ1-1; cdr3_aa: CASSSGAEAFF; cdr3_nt: TGTGCCAGTAGTAGCGGCGCTGAAGCTTTCTTT
clone_size: .; v_call: TRBV15; d_call: .; j_call: TRBJ2-1; cdr3_aa: CATSRRGTSYNEQFF; cdr3_nt: TGTGCCACCAGCAGACGAGGCACGTCCTACAATGAGCAGTTCTTC
clone_size: .; v_call: TRBV30; d_call: .; j_call: TRBJ2-3; cdr3_aa: CAWSVQTTDTQYF; cdr3_nt: TGTGCCTGGAGTGTACAGACCACAGATACGCAGTATTTT
clone_size: .; v_call: TRBV5-1; d_call: .; j_call: TRBJ2-5; cdr3_aa: CASSLVGASGETQYF; cdr3_nt: TGCGCCAGCAGCTTGGTTGGGGCCAGCGGGGAGACCCAGTACTTC
clone_size: .; v_call: TRBV28; d_call: .; j_call: TRBJ1-2; cdr3_aa: CASTSGGYDYGYTF; cdr3_nt: TGTGCCAGCACCTCGGGGGGTTATGACTATGGCTACACCTTC
clone_size: .; v_call: TRBV29-1; d_call: .; j_call: TRBJ1-1; cdr3_aa: CSVTQGRSEAFF; cdr3_nt: TGCAGCGTTACTCAGGGGCGGTCTGAAGCTTTCTTT
clone_size: .; v_call: TRBV2; d_call: .; j_call: TRBJ2-5; cdr3_aa: CATLGPGYQETQYF; cdr3_nt: TGTGCCACCCTCGGTCCGGGATACCAAGAGACCCAGTACTTC
clone_size: .; v_call: TRBV18; d_call: TRBD1; j_call: TRBJ2-1; cdr3_aa: CASSAGQGRGNEQFF; cdr3_nt: TGTGCCAGCTCAGCGGGACAGGGAAGGGGCAATGAGCAGTTCTTC
clone_size: .; v_call: TRBV28; d_call: .; j_call: TRBJ1-2; cdr3_aa: CASSLSPSGGYTF; cdr3_nt: TGTGCCAGCAGTTTATCCCCCTCGGGGGGCTACACCTTC
clone_size: .; v_call: TRBV13; d_call: .; j_call: TRBJ2-7; cdr3_aa: CASSSRVERREQYF; cdr3_nt: TGTGCCAGCAGCTCTCGGGTTGAGCGGCGCGAGCAGTACTTC
clone_size: .; v_call: TRBV7-9; d_call: TRBD1; j_call: TRBJ2-3; cdr3_aa: CASSRGQGTITPDTQYF; cdr3_nt: TGTGCCAGCAGCCGTGGACAGGGGACCATCACCCCAGATACGCAGTATTTT
clone_size: .; v_call: TRBV7-2; d_call: TRBD1; j_call: TRBJ1-6; cdr3_aa: CASSQTGQGVSPLHF; cdr3_nt: TGTGCCAGCAGCCAGACCGGACAGGGCGTATCACCCCTCCACTTT
clone_size: .; v_call: TRBV18; d_call: TRBD1; j_call: TRBJ2-3; cdr3_aa: CASSPQGTGRDTQYF; cdr3_nt: TGTGCCAGCTCACCACAGGGGACAGGACGGGATACGCAGTATTTT
clone_size: .; v_call: TRBV28; d_call: TRBD1; j_call: TRBJ1-4; cdr3_aa: CASSQTGLSEKLFF; cdr3_nt: TGTGCCAGCAGTCAGACAGGGTTAAGTGAAAAACTGTTTTTT
clone_size: .; v_call: TRBV5-1; d_call: TRBD1; j_call: TRBJ1-3; cdr3_aa: CASRGTGRHGNTIYF; cdr3_nt: TGCGCCAGCAGAGGGACAGGGAGGCACGGAAACACCATATATTTT
clone_size: .; v_call: TRBV10-3; d_call: .; j_call: TRBJ2-7; cdr3_aa: CAISDLQGTSYEQYF; cdr3_nt: TGTGCCATCAGTGACTTGCAGGGCACCTCCTACGAGCAGTACTTC
clone_size: .; v_call: TRBV4-3; d_call: TRBD2; j_call: TRBJ2-6; cdr3_aa: CASSQDPRGSSGANVLTF; cdr3_nt: TGCGCCAGCAGCCAAGACCCTCGCGGGAGCTCTGGGGCCAACGTCCTGACTTTC
clone_size: .; v_call: TRBV18; d_call: .; j_call: TRBJ1-3; cdr3_aa: CASSPQAAGAGNTIYF; cdr3_nt: TGTGCCAGCTCACCCCAGGCGGCGGGGGCTGGAAACACCATATATTTT
clone_size: .; v_call: TRBV5-1; d_call: .; j_call: TRBJ2-3; cdr3_aa: CASSQLGQGQYF; cdr3_nt: TGCGCCAGCAGCCAGCTTGGCCAGGGGCAGTATTTT
clone_size: few; v_call: TRBV27; d_call: .; j_call: TRBJ1-1; cdr3_aa: CASSPDYTEAFF; cdr3_nt: TGTGCCAGCAGTCCCGACTACACTGAAGCTTTCTTT
clone_size: .; v_call: TRBV6-5; d_call: TRBD1; j_call: TRBJ1-2; cdr3_aa: CATQGQGLGGYTF; cdr3_nt: TGTGCCACCCAGGGACAGGGCCTCGGAGGCTACACCTTC
clone_size: .; v_call: TRBV4-1; d_call: .; j_call: TRBJ2-7; cdr3_aa: CASSQGSRVFDEQYF; cdr3_nt: TGCGCCAGCAGCCAAGGCTCCAGGGTTTTCGACGAGCAGTACTTC
clone_size: .; v_call: TRBV4-3; d_call: .; j_call: TRBJ1-4; cdr3_aa: CASSPRGTGFNEKLFF; cdr3_nt: TGCGCCAGCAGCCCCCGGGGTACAGGGTTTAATGAAAAACTGTTTTTT
clone_size: .; v_call: TRBV14; d_call: .; j_call: TRBJ2-1; cdr3_aa: CASSQQLVNEQFF; cdr3_nt: TGTGCCAGCAGCCAACAGCTAGTCAATGAGCAGTTCTTC
clone_size: .; v_call: TRBV5-1; d_call: .; j_call: TRBJ2-3; cdr3_aa: CASSLGAGPSTDTQYF; cdr3_nt: TGCGCCAGCAGCTTGGGGGCGGGGCCTAGCACAGATACGCAGTATTTT
clone_size: few; v_call: TRBV6-1; d_call: .; j_call: TRBJ1-2; cdr3_aa: CASERDYGYTF; cdr3_nt: TGTGCCAGCGAGAGGGACTATGGCTACACCTTC
clone_size: once; v_call: TRBV4-1; d_call: .; j_call: TRBJ2-1; cdr3_aa: CASSQGWDTGKGNEQFF; cdr3_nt: TGCGCCAGCAGCCAGGGTTGGGACACGGGAAAGGGCAATGAGCAGTTCTTC
clone_size: .; v_call: TRBV25-1; d_call: TRBD1; j_call: TRBJ2-1; cdr3_aa: CASSSGTGKWNEQFF; cdr3_nt: TGTGCCAGCAGTTCAGGGACAGGGAAATGGAATGAGCAGTTCTTC
clone_size: .; v_call: TRBV6-5; d_call: .; j_call: TRBJ1-5; cdr3_aa: CASSEGQANQPQHF; cdr3_nt: TGTGCCAGCAGTGAGGGACAAGCTAATCAGCCCCAGCATTTT
clone_size: .; v_call: TRBV28; d_call: TRBD1; j_call: TRBJ2-3; cdr3_aa: CASSPPGTGPRDTQYF; cdr3_nt: TGTGCCAGTTCTCCTCCCGGGACAGGACCCAGGGATACGCAGTATTTT
clone_size: .; v_call: TRBV28; d_call: TRBD1; j_call: TRBJ1-1; cdr3_aa: CASRLGTGAEAFF; cdr3_nt: TGTGCCAGCAGACTCGGGACAGGGGCTGAAGCTTTCTTT
clone_size: .; v_call: TRBV2; d_call: .; j_call: TRBJ2-5; cdr3_aa: CASTLSQGSNQETQYF; cdr3_nt: TGTGCCAGCACCCTTTCACAGGGATCTAACCAAGAGACCCAGTACTTC
clone_size: few; v_call: TRBV30; d_call: TRBD1; j_call: TRBJ1-5; cdr3_aa: CAWSSGQGAGQPQHF; cdr3_nt: TGTGCCTGGAGTTCGGGGCAGGGGGCGGGACAGCCCCAGCATTTT
clone_size: .; v_call: TRBV7-7; d_call: .; j_call: TRBJ2-7; cdr3_aa: CASSLLPTSYEQYF; cdr3_nt: TGTGCCAGCAGCTTACTCCCGACAAGCTACGAGCAGTACTTC
clone_size: .; v_call: TRBV5-1; d_call: .; j_call: TRBJ2-5; cdr3_aa: CASSQIEETQYF; cdr3_nt: TGCGCCAGCAGCCAGATCGAAGAGACCCAGTACTTC
clone_size: .; v_call: TRBV9; d_call: .; j_call: TRBJ1-5; cdr3_aa: CASSATGSNQPQHF; cdr3_nt: TGTGCCAGCAGCGCGACAGGTAGCAATCAGCCCCAGCATTTT
clone_size: .; v_call: TRBV5-4; d_call: TRBD2; j_call: TRBJ2-5; cdr3_aa: CASSTHGEGIEETQYF; cdr3_nt: TGTGCCAGCAGCACCCACGGGGAGGGGATAGAAGAGACCCAGTACTTC